These T cell receptor beta chains were read from a single sample in a study of blood T cell repertoires in COVID-19. The method was immunoSEQ multiplex PCR; TCRdb's version includes in-frame clones alone and lacks a portion of them. The table shows tens of thousands of clones, with 84% occurring only once. The sample was peripheral blood. These TCRs come from a man in his 60s with acute or convalescent COVID-19. Each CDR3 is given with its conserved first and last residue. The D gene is left open where the match is weak. Expanded clones are given a class, and other clones once, few, many or no size at all.

d_call j_call clone_size v_call cdr3_nt cdr3_aa
TRBD1 TRBJ1-2 NA TRBV11-2 TGTGCCAGCAGCAAACAGGGGTTCCTCAGCTACACCTTC CASSKQGFLSYTF
NA TRBJ1-2 NA TRBV7-2 TGTGCCAGCAGCATAGGGGAGGGCTATGGCTACACCTTC CASSIGEGYGYTF
TRBD1 TRBJ1-2 NA TRBV29-1 TGCAGCGTTGAAGGGGAACCGGGACAGGCTAACTATGGCTACACCTTC CSVEGEPGQANYGYTF
NA TRBJ1-5 NA TRBV18 TGTGCCAGCTCTGCTACAGGGAGTAGCAATCAGCCCCAGCATTTT CASSATGSSNQPQHF
TRBD1 TRBJ1-1 NA TRBV5-1 TGCGCCAGCAGCTTGGGACAGGGGTCCACTGAAGCTTTCTTT CASSLGQGSTEAFF
NA TRBJ1-5 NA TRBV24-1 TGTGCCACCAGTGAAAACAGGGCCAGACAGCCCCAGCATTTT CATSENRARQPQHF
TRBD1 TRBJ1-1 once TRBV5-1 TGCGCCAGCAGCGCGGACAGGATGACTGAAGCTTTCTTT CASSADRMTEAFF
NA TRBJ1-1 NA TRBV29-1 TGCAGCGCTACCATTACAGGGATCGGGGAAGCTTTCTTT CSATITGIGEAFF
NA TRBJ1-1 NA TRBV7-3 TGTGCCAGCAGCCAGACAGGGAACACTGAAGCTTTCTTT CASSQTGNTEAFF
TRBD2 TRBJ2-7 NA TRBV14 TGTGCCAGCAGCCAAGGAGCGGGGGGTGCTTACGAGCAGTACTTC CASSQGAGGAYEQYF
TRBD1 TRBJ2-7 NA TRBV7-9 TGTGCCAGCAGCCGGGACAGCTCCTACGAGCAGTACTTC CASSRDSSYEQYF
TRBD1 TRBJ1-1 NA TRBV28 TGTGCCAGCAGTTTAACTCCCATCCAGGGGGCCTCTGAAGCTTTCTTT CASSLTPIQGASEAFF
TRBD1 TRBJ2-5 NA TRBV6-5 TGTGCCAGCAGCCCGGGACAGAGCCAAGAGACCCAGTACTTC CASSPGQSQETQYF
NA TRBJ1-2 NA TRBV7-7 TGTGCCAGCAGCTTAACCATAGACGCCCGAGGCAACTATGGCTACACCTTC CASSLTIDARGNYGYTF
TRBD1 TRBJ2-5 NA TRBV5-1 TGCGCCAGCAGCGAGGGGACAGGGGGCCTAGAGACCCAGTACTTC CASSEGTGGLETQYF
TRBD1 TRBJ1-5 NA TRBV10-3 TGTGCCATCAGTGAGTCGAGGTCGGGACAGAGCAATCAGCCCCAGCATTTT CAISESRSGQSNQPQHF
TRBD1 TRBJ1-1 NA TRBV30 TGTGCCTGGTGTGGGACAGGGCCCCGAACTTTCTTT CAWCGTGPRTFF
TRBD1 TRBJ2-6 NA TRBV2 TGTGCCAGCAGCGGGGACAGGGACCGCTCTGGGGCCAACGTCCTGACTTTC CASSGDRDRSGANVLTF
NA TRBJ2-7 NA TRBV5-1 TGCGCCAGCAGCTGGCCCCTGACAGGGAGGAACCACGAGCAGTACTTC CASSWPLTGRNHEQYF
TRBD1 TRBJ1-2 NA TRBV18 TGTGCCAGCTCACCATCCACAGGGGGAAACTTTGGCTACACCTTC CASSPSTGGNFGYTF
NA TRBJ1-6 NA TRBV4-2 TGTGCCAGCAGCCAAGGACAGGACTATAATTCACCCCTCCACTTT CASSQGQDYNSPLHF
NA TRBJ1-3 NA TRBV4-1 TGCGCCAGCAGCCAGTCAGTATCATCTGGAAACACCATATATTTT CASSQSVSSGNTIYF
NA TRBJ1-6 NA TRBV15 TGTGCCACCGGTAGCTCCTATAATTCACCCCTCCACTTT CATGSSYNSPLHF
TRBD1 TRBJ1-4 NA TRBV10-2 TGCGCCAGCAGTGAGTTCAGGGGACAGTTAAATGAAAAACTGTTTTTT CASSEFRGQLNEKLFF
NA TRBJ1-1 NA TRBV19 TGTGCGGCAGGGAACACTGAAGCTTTCTTT CAAGNTEAFF
TRBD1 TRBJ1-1 NA TRBV12-3/TRBV12-4 TGTGCCAGCACTAAGGGACAGGGAGGAGCTTTCTTT CASTKGQGGAFF
TRBD2 TRBJ2-5 NA TRBV5-1 TGCGCCAGCAGAGTCTCGGGACTATACCTACAAGAGACCCAGTACTTC CASRVSGLYLQETQYF
NA TRBJ2-5 NA TRBV2 TGTGCCAGCAGTGAAGTAGCGGAGACCCAGTACTTC CASSEVAETQYF
NA TRBJ1-6 NA TRBV27 TGTGCCAGCAGTTTATCGTCAGTCCGGGCGGGGGATTCACCCCTCCACTTT CASSLSSVRAGDSPLHF
NA TRBJ1-4 once TRBV30 TGTGCCTGGAGTCTGACGGAGGGGGAAAAACTGTTTTTT CAWSLTEGEKLFF
TRBD2 TRBJ2-1 once TRBV20-1 TGCAGTGCTAGGACTAGCGATGAGCAGTTCTTC CSARTSDEQFF
TRBD1 TRBJ1-1 NA TRBV5-6 TGTGCCAGCAGCTTGGTACAAGGGACAGGGGGTTTAGGTACTGAAGCTTTCTTT CASSLVQGTGGLGTEAFF
TRBD2 TRBJ2-3 NA TRBV7-2 TGTGCCAGCAGCTTGCTAGCGGGGGGCGTGGGTACGCAGTATTTT CASSLLAGGVGTQYF
TRBD1 TRBJ1-2 NA TRBV9 TGTGCCAGCAGCGACCGACAGGGGACTAACTATGGCTACACCTTC CASSDRQGTNYGYTF
NA TRBJ1-2 NA TRBV18 TGTGCCAGCTCACCACCGGGAGCTAACTATGGCTACACCTTC CASSPPGANYGYTF
TRBD2 TRBJ2-7 NA TRBV9 TGTGCCAGCAGCGTAGCGGGGGGGCCGGGAGAGCAGTACTTC CASSVAGGPGEQYF
NA TRBJ2-7 NA TRBV5-6 TGTGCCAGCAGCTTGGAGAGTGGCGGGTGGTACGGCGAGCAGTACTTC CASSLESGGWYGEQYF
TRBD1 TRBJ2-7 NA TRBV10-2 TGCGCCAGCTCGGGACAGAAATTGTACGAGCAGTACTTC CASSGQKLYEQYF
NA TRBJ2-7 NA TRBV7-9 TGTGCCAGCAGCTTTTACCGGGACAATCCCTACGAGCAGTACTTC CASSFYRDNPYEQYF
TRBD1 TRBJ1-5 NA TRBV2 TGTGCCAGCAGTGACCGCCGGACAGGGAGTCGCAATCAGCCCCAGCATTTT CASSDRRTGSRNQPQHF
TRBD2 TRBJ2-3 NA TRBV5-1 TGCGCCAGCAGACCAGGGCGGGGGGACACAGATACGCAGTATTTT CASRPGRGDTDTQYF
TRBD2 TRBJ2-3 NA TRBV24-1 TGTGCCACCAGTGATTCCGTAGCGGGGGACACAGATACGCAGTATTTT CATSDSVAGDTDTQYF
TRBD1 TRBJ2-5 NA TRBV24-1 TGTGCCACCAGTGATTTTACCGCAGGGGGCGGAAAGACCCAGTACTTC CATSDFTAGGGKTQYF
TRBD1 TRBJ2-7 NA TRBV12-3/TRBV12-4 TGTGCCAGCAGCCCACAGGGGTACCACGAGCAGTACTTC CASSPQGYHEQYF
TRBD2 TRBJ2-7 NA TRBV14 TGTGCCAGCAGCCCCGGACTAGCGGGGGGAACCTACGAGCAGTACTTC CASSPGLAGGTYEQYF
TRBD1 TRBJ1-6 NA TRBV9 TGTGCCAGCAGCCGGGACAGCTTTGATTCACCCCTCCACTTT CASSRDSFDSPLHF
NA TRBJ1-1 few TRBV30 TGTGCCTGGACGAGGGCAGTTGAAGCTTTCTTT CAWTRAVEAFF
NA TRBJ1-1 NA TRBV11-3 TGTGCCAGCAGCCCGGACTCCAGGAACACTGAAGCTTTCTTT CASSPDSRNTEAFF
NA TRBJ2-6 NA TRBV3-1/TRBV3-2 TGTGCCAGCAGCACGGACACCTTCATCTCTGGGGCCAACGTCCTGACTTTC CASSTDTFISGANVLTF
NA TRBJ2-1 NA TRBV19 TGTGCCAGTAATGCCCAGGGCTCCTACAATGAGCAGTTCTTC CASNAQGSYNEQFF
TRBD1 TRBJ2-7 NA TRBV11-2 TGTGCCAGCAGCTTAGCCGGGACAGGGGGCTACGAGCAGTACTTC CASSLAGTGGYEQYF
TRBD1 TRBJ1-2 NA TRBV11-2 TGTGCCAGCAGCTTAGATCAACAGGGGAAATATGGCTACACCTTC CASSLDQQGKYGYTF
TRBD1 TRBJ1-4 NA TRBV27 TGTGCCAGCAGAATCGCCGGGACAGGGGGCTTCTCTAATGAAAAACTGTTTTTT CASRIAGTGGFSNEKLFF
NA TRBJ1-2 NA TRBV6-5 TGTGCCAGCAGTTATCGAGGGGGCTATGGCTACACCTTC CASSYRGGYGYTF
TRBD1 TRBJ1-5 NA TRBV18 TGTGCCAGCTCACCAGCGGGACAGGGCACTCAGCCCCAGCATTTT CASSPAGQGTQPQHF
NA TRBJ1-6 NA TRBV10-2 TGCGCCAGCAGAAGGGGAAATTCACCCCTCCACTTT CASRRGNSPLHF
NA TRBJ1-1 NA TRBV18 TGTGCCAGCTCACCAATGGAAACAGGAGTCCTGAACACTGAAGCTTTCTTT CASSPMETGVLNTEAFF
TRBD1 TRBJ1-1 few TRBV24-1 TGTGCCACCAGTGACTCCCCGGGGAAGGGGGCAATGTGGGACACTGAAGCTTTCTTT CATSDSPGKGAMWDTEAFF
NA TRBJ1-4 once TRBV11-2 TGTGCCAGCAGCCGCTTACTCCAAGGGGTTTTGGCTAATGAAAAACTGTTTTTT CASSRLLQGVLANEKLFF